This T cell receptor beta chain appears in the sequencing data of a study of blood T cell repertoires in COVID-19. The ends were cut back, 6 bases at V and 1 base at J, with 13 bases in the middle. CDR3 length: 14 amino acids. From germline, CDR1 is SGHTA and CDR2 FQGNSA. This clone has only one observation. The repertoire was sequenced with immunoSEQ multiplex PCR; TCRdb's copy has only in-frame clones and lacks some. This sample has 240,000 or so clones, with about 68% found just once. The TCR comes from a woman of 80 years or more with acute or convalescent COVID-19. This chain connects TRBV7-2 to TRBJ2-7; weak D call: TRBD1 (6 bases). Sequencing input: peripheral blood. The CDR3 reads CASRGRDKSYEQYF. The CDR3 region has the DNA TGTGCCAGCAGGGGCCGGGACAAATCCTACGAGCAGTACTTC.